Listed below are T cell receptor beta chains from one sample, sequenced in a study of regulatory and conventional T cells in RAG deficiency. Sequencing used immunoSEQ multiplex PCR; TCRdb keeps in-frame clones, though not all of them. The sample lists about 30,000 clones, approximately 96% occurring once. This sample was shared with a second study, whose subject was regulatory T cells.

The specimen sequenced was CD25- CD4+ T cells sorted from blood. The receptors shown here come from a human donor in good health. CDR3s include the opening cysteine and the closing phenylalanine or tryptophan. D genes are given only for firm matches. Only part of the rows carry a size: once, few, many, or a class if the clone is expanded.

D: TRBD1; size: -; V: TRBV19; J: TRBJ1-1; CDR3: CASSAIQGVTEAFF; DNA: TGTGCCAGTAGTGCCATACAGGGGGTCACTGAAGCTTTCTTT
D: TRBD1; size: -; V: TRBV6-6; J: TRBJ1-2; CDR3: CASSYGGGRLNYGYTF; DNA: TGTGCCAGCAGTTACGGAGGGGGCCGGCTGAACTATGGCTACACCTTC
D: TRBD1; size: -; V: TRBV6-5; J: TRBJ2-1; CDR3: CASSSTGTGEHEQFF; DNA: TGTGCCAGCAGTTCCACCGGGACAGGGGAGCATGAGCAGTTCTTC
D: TRBD2; size: once; V: TRBV29-1; J: TRBJ2-1; CDR3: CSVAAGLVNEQFF; DNA: TGCAGCGTCGCAGCGGGACTTGTCAATGAGCAGTTCTTC
D: -; size: -; V: TRBV7-3; J: TRBJ1-1; CDR3: CASRTSGGSAFF; DNA: TGTGCCAGCAGGACCTCTGGGGGGTCGGCTTTCTTT
D: -; size: -; V: TRBV9; J: TRBJ1-2; CDR3: CASSVVTAQDGYTF; DNA: TGTGCCAGCAGCGTAGTAACAGCCCAGGATGGCTACACCTTC
D: -; size: -; V: TRBV27; J: TRBJ1-5; CDR3: CASSFGGAYNQPQHF; DNA: TGTGCCAGCAGTTTTGGGGGGGCTTACAATCAGCCCCAGCATTTT
D: -; size: -; V: TRBV28; J: TRBJ2-5; CDR3: CASTLGGQETQYF; DNA: TGTGCCAGCACCCTAGGGGGCCAAGAGACCCAGTACTTC
D: TRBD1; size: few; V: TRBV10-3; J: TRBJ1-2; CDR3: CAISGIRSGKGTAYGYTF; DNA: TGTGCCATCAGTGGAATAAGATCAGGGAAGGGGACAGCCTATGGCTACACCTTC
D: TRBD1; size: -; V: TRBV18; J: TRBJ1-1; CDR3: CASSGQGISEAFF; DNA: TGTGCCAGCTCTGGACAGGGAATCAGTGAAGCTTTCTTT
D: TRBD1; size: once; V: TRBV19; J: TRBJ1-2; CDR3: CASRDRGPSNYGYTF; DNA: TGTGCCAGTAGAGACAGGGGGCCCTCAAACTATGGCTACACCTTC
D: -; size: -; V: TRBV7-2; J: TRBJ2-7; CDR3: CASSTREGGTYEQYF; DNA: TGTGCCAGCAGCACCCGTGAGGGTGGAACCTACGAGCAGTACTTC
D: TRBD2; size: once; V: TRBV25-1; J: TRBJ2-3; CDR3: CASRGWSSGSRSTDTQYF; DNA: TGTGCCAGCAGGGGGTGGTCTAGCGGGAGTCGTAGCACAGATACGCAGTATTTT
D: -; size: -; V: TRBV11-2; J: TRBJ1-3; CDR3: CASSLVRGATGSTIYF; DNA: TGTGCCAGCAGCTTAGTTCGGGGGGCTACTGGAAGCACCATATATTTT
D: TRBD2; size: -; V: TRBV14; J: TRBJ2-7; CDR3: CASSRFRTSGRANEQYF; DNA: TGTGCCAGCAGCCGATTCCGGACTAGCGGGAGGGCCAATGAGCAGTACTTC
D: TRBD1; size: few; V: TRBV18; J: TRBJ1-6; CDR3: CASSPGTANSPLHF; DNA: TGTGCCAGCTCACCCGGGACAGCTAATTCACCCCTCCACTTT
D: -; size: -; V: TRBV18; J: TRBJ1-5; CDR3: CASSPGPNNQPQHF; DNA: TGTGCCAGCTCACCAGGGCCGAACAATCAGCCCCAGCATTTT
D: -; size: -; V: TRBV2; J: TRBJ2-5; CDR3: CASSPEETQYF; DNA: TGTGCCAGCAGCCCTGAGGAGACCCAGTACTTC